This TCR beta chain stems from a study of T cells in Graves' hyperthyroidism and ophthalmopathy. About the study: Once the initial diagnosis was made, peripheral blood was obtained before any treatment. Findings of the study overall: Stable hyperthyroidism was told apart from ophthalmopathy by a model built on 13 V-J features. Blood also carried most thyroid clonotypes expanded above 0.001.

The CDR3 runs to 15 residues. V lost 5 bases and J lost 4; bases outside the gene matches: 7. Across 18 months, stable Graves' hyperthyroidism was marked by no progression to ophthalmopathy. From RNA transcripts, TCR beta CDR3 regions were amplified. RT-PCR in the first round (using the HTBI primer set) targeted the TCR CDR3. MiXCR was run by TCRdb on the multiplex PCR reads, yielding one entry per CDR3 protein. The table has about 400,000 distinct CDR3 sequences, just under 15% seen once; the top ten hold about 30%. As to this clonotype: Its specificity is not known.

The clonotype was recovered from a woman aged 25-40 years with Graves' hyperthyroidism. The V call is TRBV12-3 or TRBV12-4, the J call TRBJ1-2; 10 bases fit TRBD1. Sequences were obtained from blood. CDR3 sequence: CASSGVGTGVYGYTF. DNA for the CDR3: TGTGCCAGCAGTGGGGTCGGGACAGGGGTCTATGGCTACACCTTC.